The 20 T cell receptor beta chains below come from one sample, sequenced in a study of blood T cell repertoires in COVID-19. This table comes from immunoSEQ multiplex PCR, and its TCRdb copy is limited to in-frame clones, with some not included. Of approximately 280,000 clones listed, roughly nine tenths are singletons. Specimen: peripheral blood. The source is a man aged 45-65 years with acute or convalescent COVID-19.

The chain links TRBV5-4 to TRBJ2-1; 7 positions match TRBD1. Unmatched junction bases numbered 7, after V lost 4 bases and J lost 6 bases. This CDR3 comprises 14 residues. CDR1 SGHNT and CDR2 YYREEE come from the germline V gene (reference sequence). This CDR3 reads CASSLEQGSNEQFF. The CDR3 DNA reads as TGTGCCAGCAGCCTGGAACAGGGGTCCAATGAGCAGTTCTTC.

The V call is TRBV25-1, the J call TRBJ1-1, with D perhaps TRBD1 (5 bases). The ends were cut back, 5 bases at V and 4 bases at J, with 17 bases in the middle. Germline-derived CDR1 and CDR2 are MGHDK and SYGVNS. The length of the CDR3 is 15 residues. The CDR3 bases are TGTGCCAGCAGTCTTTTAGGGGTGGGGGGCACTGAAGCTTTCTTT. Its protein product is CASSLLGVGGTEAFF.

The J gene is TRBJ2-7, the V gene TRBV11-3; a weak D match, TRBD2 (5 bases). CDR3 size: 15 residues. Germline V lookup: CDR1 SGHNT, CDR2 YENEEA. V lost 5 bases and J 5 bases, leaving 19 bases between the germline ends. CDR3 coding DNA: TGTGCCAGCAGCCCCCACCGGACCCGAGGGAACGAGCAGTACTTC. It is translated as CASSPHRTRGNEQYF.

The chain has TRBV7-2 and TRBJ2-1, with 10 bases that match TRBD1. The CDR3 spans 16 residues. CDR1 SGHTA and CDR2 FQGNSA come from the germline V gene. V lost 6 bases to trimming and J lost 7 bases; unmatched junction nucleotides: 12. In DNA form, the CDR3 reads TGTGCCAGCAGTTATTCCCCGGGACAGGGGACGAATGAGCAGTTCTTC. Its translation is CASSYSPGQGTNEQFF.

The chain combines TRBV10-2 with TRBJ1-4; perhaps TRBD1 as D (5 bases). V lost 8 bases, J lost 8 bases, and 12 bases lay in between. The length of the CDR3 is 12 residues. In germline, CDR1 is WSHSY, CDR2 SAAADI. This CDR3 reads CASGSGGEKLFF. The CDR3 DNA reads TGCGCCAGCGGTAGCGGGGGAGAAAAACTGTTTTTT.

The sample holds one count of this clone. This rearrangement joins TRBV13 to TRBJ2-5; unclear D gene. V lost 6 bases, J lost 4 bases, and 12 bases lay in between. The length of the CDR3 is 13 residues. Germline CDR1 and CDR2: PRHDT and FYEKMQ (reference sequence). Here the CDR3 reads CASRPATGETQYF. DNA of the CDR3: TGTGCCAGCAGACCGGCCACGGGAGAGACCCAGTACTTC.

The chain recombines TRBV12-3 or TRBV12-4 with TRBJ2-1, with 13 bases that match TRBD2. V shed 6 bases, J shed 15 bases, and the junction held 5 bases outside the gene matches. The CDR3 sequence is 12 residues long. CDR3 sequence: CASRLAGGPSFF. In DNA, the CDR3 is TGTGCCAGCAGACTAGCGGGGGGGCCTTCGTTCTTC.

The V gene is TRBV2, the J gene TRBJ2-7; D is uncertain. Trimming removed 4 bases from V and 3 bases from J, with 7 bases in between. Germline CDR1 reads SNHLY; CDR2 reads FYNNEI. This CDR3 contains 12 residues. The CDR3 reads CASSGHDYEQYF. The CDR3 bases are TGTGCCAGCAGTGGACACGACTACGAGCAGTACTTC.

V and J are TRBV5-6 and TRBJ1-1, with D unresolved. The CDR3 sequence is 14 residues long. V gave up 2 bases and J gave up 0 bases, with 8 bases separating them. The germline V gene has CDR1 SGHDT and CDR2 YYEEEE. Here the CDR3 reads CASSFWPLNTEAFF. CDR3 in DNA: TGTGCCAGCAGCTTCTGGCCTTTGAACACTGAAGCTTTCTTT.

V usage is TRBV7-9 and J usage is TRBJ2-5; TRBD1 agrees at 10 bases. The CDR3 sequence is 15 residues long. V was clipped by 5 bases and J by 3 bases; unmatched bases: 6. The germline V gene has CDR1 SEHNR and CDR2 FQNEAQ (reference sequence). The DNA for the CDR3 is TGTGCCAGCAGCCGAGGACAGGGGGTGGAAGAGACCCAGTACTTC. This translates into CASSRGQGVEETQYF. Using reference TRBV7-9 and TRBJ2-5 for the parts outside the CDR3, the full variable domain is DTGVSQNPRHKITKRGQNVTFRCDPISEHNRLYWYRQTLGQGPEFLTYFQNEAQLEKSRLLSDRFSAERPKGSFSTLEIQRTEQGDSAMYLCASSRGQGVEETQYFGPGTRLLVL.

The chain couples TRBV29-1 to TRBJ1-1; D perhaps matches TRBD1 (6 bases). This CDR3 is 13 amino acids long. V lost 3 bases to trimming and J lost 5 bases, with 13 bases between them. CDR1 and CDR2 (germline): SQVTM, ANQGSEA. The chain's CDR3 is CSVEPWGRTEAFF. The CDR3 DNA reads TGCAGCGTTGAGCCCTGGGGGCGAACTGAAGCTTTCTTT.

The chain recombines TRBV7-3 with TRBJ2-3, with D possibly TRBD1 on 6 matching bases. CDR3 size: 15 residues. Trimming cost V 3 bases and J 3 bases, with 13 bases left between them. Germline V gene data show CDR1 as SGHTA and CDR2 as FQGTGA. Written as DNA, the CDR3 is TGTGCCAGCAGCTTGAGGGCAGGGGTGACAGATACGCAGTATTTT. This translates into CASSLRAGVTDTQYF.

This chain connects TRBV7-9 to TRBJ2-1, with a possible D match to TRBD1 (5 bases). Germline V CDR1 and CDR2: SEHNR, FQNEAQ (reference sequence). The CDR3 length is 13 residues. V shed 4 bases and J shed 10 bases, with 14 bases lying between them. Here the CDR3 reads CASSWGDGREQFF. For the CDR3, the DNA is TGTGCCAGCAGCTGGGGCGATGGCCGCGAGCAGTTCTTC.

This clone appeared many times. The sample carries other DNA sequences with the same CDR3. The V and J genes are TRBV5-5 and TRBJ1-1, with a possible D match to TRBD1 (6 bases). Trimming took off 4 bases at V and 2 bases at J, with 9 bases between the two ends. Germline loops: CDR1 SGHKS, CDR2 YYEKEE (reference sequence). CDR3 size: 13 residues. CDR3 in amino acids: CASSLGGNTEAFF. CDR3 DNA: TGTGCCAGCAGCCTAGGGGGTAACACTGAAGCTTTCTTT.

This chain uses TRBV2 with TRBJ1-6; D remains ambiguous. The V end lost 0 bases, the J end lost 0 bases, and 9 bases lay between the germline ends. Germline values: CDR1 SNHLY, CDR2 FYNNEI. The CDR3 covers 17 residues. The CDR3 DNA follows: TGTGCCAGCAGTGAAGCAGGCCCTAGCTCCTATAATTCACCCCTCCACTTT. Amino acid sequence: CASSEAGPSSYNSPLHF.

This chain connects TRBV18 to TRBJ2-1; 8 bases map to TRBD2. The V segment lost 3 bases and the J segment 3 bases; nucleotides outside the gene matches: 4. CDR3 length: 15 amino acids. Germline CDR1 KGHSH, CDR2 LQKENI. CDR3 nucleotides: TGTGCCAGCTCACCTCAAGCGGGGGACTACAATGAGCAGTTCTTC. Translated: CASSPQAGDYNEQFF.

This sequence joins TRBV7-9 and TRBJ1-2; D is unclear. The germline V gene encodes CDR1 SEHNR and CDR2 FQNEAQ (reference sequence). This CDR3 contains 14 residues. V was pared by 0 bases and J by 1 base, with 6 bases between. The CDR3 spells CASSLATVNYGYTF. The CDR3 DNA reads as TGTGCCAGCAGCTTAGCCACAGTTAACTATGGCTACACCTTC. Complete variable domain (other parts from reference TRBV7-9 and TRBJ1-2): DTGVSQNPRHKITKRGQNVTFRCDPISEHNRLYWYRQTLGQGPEFLTYFQNEAQLEKSRLLSDRFSAERPKGSFSTLEIQRTEQGDSAMYLCASSLATVNYGYTFGSGTRLTVV.

The V and J genes are TRBV11-3 and TRBJ2-1; D possibly corresponds to TRBD2 (6 bases). With 0 bases removed from V and 7 bases from J, the gap between germline ends came to 7 bases. Germline assignment: CDR1 SGHNT and CDR2 YENEEA. The CDR3 spans 13 residues. CDR3 sequence reads: CASSLDRGNEQFF. Written as DNA, the CDR3 is TGTGCCAGCAGCTTAGATCGGGGGAATGAGCAGTTCTTC.

The rearrangement joins TRBV11-2 to TRBJ1-2; 10 nucleotides agree with TRBD1. The germline gives CDR1 SGHAT, CDR2 FQNNGV. The ends lost 7 bases at V and 3 bases at J; junction bases unmatched: 5. This CDR3 has 14 residues. The CDR3 DNA is TGTGCCAGCACCATCGGGACAGGGGACTATGGCTACACCTTC. Translating it yields CASTIGTGDYGYTF.

The chain recombines TRBV5-1 with TRBJ2-3; D is possibly TRBD2 (5 bases). The CDR3 length is 15 residues. The germline V and J ends were trimmed by 0 bases and 3 bases, with 11 bases remaining between them. CDR1 and CDR2 from the germline V gene are SGHRS and YFSETQ. The CDR3 spells CASSLASTGTDTQYF. DNA of the CDR3: TGCGCCAGCAGCTTGGCCTCTACGGGGACAGATACGCAGTATTTT.